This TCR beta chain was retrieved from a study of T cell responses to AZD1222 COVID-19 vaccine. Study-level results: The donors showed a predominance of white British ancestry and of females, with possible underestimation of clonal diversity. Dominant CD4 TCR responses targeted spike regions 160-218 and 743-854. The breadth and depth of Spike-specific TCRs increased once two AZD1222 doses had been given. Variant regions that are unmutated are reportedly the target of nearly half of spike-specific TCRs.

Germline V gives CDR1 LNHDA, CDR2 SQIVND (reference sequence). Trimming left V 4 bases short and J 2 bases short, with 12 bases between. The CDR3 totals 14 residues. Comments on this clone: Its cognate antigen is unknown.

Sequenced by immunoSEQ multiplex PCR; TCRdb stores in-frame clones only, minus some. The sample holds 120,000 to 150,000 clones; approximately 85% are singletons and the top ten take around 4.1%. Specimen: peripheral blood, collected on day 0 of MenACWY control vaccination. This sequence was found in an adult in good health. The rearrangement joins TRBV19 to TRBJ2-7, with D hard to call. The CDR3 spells CASSTQWGAYEQYF. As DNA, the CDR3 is TGTGCCAGTAGTACTCAGTGGGGTGCCTACGAGCAGTACTTC.